Listed below are T cell receptor beta chains from one sample, sequenced in a study of control samples from healthy donors and cancer patients. Libraries were prepared by immunoSEQ multiplex PCR; TCRdb keeps only in-frame clonotypes and omits some of them. Seen here are 70,000 or so clones, roughly 86% observed once, and the top ten hold about a fifth. Material: PBMCs. These receptors were collected from a man aged 55 to 69 with lung cancer. Both conserved end residues are trimmed from each CDR3.

v_call	cdr3_aa
TRBV6-6	ASNGPRKETQY
TRBV6-6	ASSYSWGMGSYGYT
TRBV5-1	ASRLRGASTDTQY
TRBV10-3	AIRTGTGVSYEQY
TRBV10-1	ASSAGTGKF
TRBV3-1/TRBV3-2	ASSSHFPGQGYEQY
TRBV5-4	ASSPGQGYTGELF
TRBV6-5	ASSYQPGDHYGYT
TRBV6-1	ASSARVRASTDTQY
TRBV10-1	ASSESRANSPLH
TRBV2	ASSRRDYEETQY
TRBV12-5	ASGLIRTEFSPLH
TRBV5-1	ASSAGQGQPQH
TRBV27	ASSLSGRLFYGYT
TRBV4-1	ASSQVGSNQPQH
TRBV24-1	ATPYRGEQF
TRBV2	ASSEGRGVSPLH
TRBV18	ASSPTYTGELF
TRBV25-1	ASSLQGGADEKLF
TRBV14	ASSQVHADVSGAPLH
TRBV5-6	ASSTGTLNTEAF
TRBV12-3/TRBV12-4	ASSFGGPGELF
TRBV29-1	SVDRGGYEQY
TRBV11-2	ASSLPRGQETQY
TRBV15	ATSRVGTGGETF
TRBV27	ASGGPANEKLF
TRBV10-1	ASRKVAPFNTGELF
TRBV6-2/TRBV6-3	ASSQNRQGAGAEAF
TRBV7-2	ASSFKGNSGANVLT
TRBV7-2	ASSLRSNQPQH
TRBV18	ASSPATPEAF
TRBV11-3	ASSPGGAGGPRETQY
TRBV7-9	ASRPAGGGNTIY
TRBV7-2	ASSLRGGGTEAF
TRBV29-1	SVEDFVELAGANVLT
TRBV5-6	ASSLLQGISYNEQF
TRBV5-4	ASRRNQGTGNQPQH
TRBV5-1	ASRYRGQDTGELF
TRBV6-5	ASSYRGQHTHYEQY
TRBV5-1	ASSLGRQNTEAF
TRBV2	ASSPRGQNTGELF
TRBV7-8	ASSLDDRGRGGYT
TRBV13	ASSPGTASYEQY
TRBV6-5	ASSSTEGYQAF
TRBV6-5	ASSYQGGFTEAF
TRBV2	ASSEQGGGTDTQY
TRBV19	ASSWPSEAQETQY
TRBV6-5	ASRTGVYYGYT